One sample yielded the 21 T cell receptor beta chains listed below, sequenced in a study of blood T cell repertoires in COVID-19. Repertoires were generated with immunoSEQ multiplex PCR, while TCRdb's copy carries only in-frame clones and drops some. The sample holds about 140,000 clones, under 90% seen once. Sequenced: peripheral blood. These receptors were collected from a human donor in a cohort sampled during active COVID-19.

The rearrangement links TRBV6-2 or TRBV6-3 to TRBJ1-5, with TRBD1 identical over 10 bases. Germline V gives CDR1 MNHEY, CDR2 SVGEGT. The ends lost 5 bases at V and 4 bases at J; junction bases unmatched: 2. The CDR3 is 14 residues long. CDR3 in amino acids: CASSLDRGNQPQHF. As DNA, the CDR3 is TGTGCCAGCAGTCTGGACAGGGGGAATCAGCCCCAGCATTTT.

The CDR3 here is CASSIPGVNTEAFF. CDR3 coding DNA: TGTGCCAGTAGTATACCCGGGGTCAACACTGAAGCTTTCTTT. J is TRBJ1-1 and V is TRBV19, with no clear D. The CDR3 spans 14 residues. Germline V gene data show CDR1 as LNHDA and CDR2 as SQIVND (reference sequence). Trimming stripped 2 bases from V and 2 bases from J, with 9 bases between.

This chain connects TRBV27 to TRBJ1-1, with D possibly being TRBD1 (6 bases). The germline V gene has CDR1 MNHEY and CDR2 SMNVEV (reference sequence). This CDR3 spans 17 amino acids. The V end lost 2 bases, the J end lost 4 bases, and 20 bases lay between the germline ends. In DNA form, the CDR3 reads TGTGCCAGCAGTTTAAGGGGAACAGGGCGTTCGACCACTGAAGCTTTCTTT. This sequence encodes CASSLRGTGRSTTEAFF.

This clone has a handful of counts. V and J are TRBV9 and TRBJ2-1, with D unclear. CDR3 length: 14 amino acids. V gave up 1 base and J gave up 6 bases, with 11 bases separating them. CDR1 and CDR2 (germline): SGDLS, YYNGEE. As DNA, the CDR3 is TGTGCCAGCAGCGTATTGAGGTACTCCAATGAGCAGTTCTTC. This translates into CASSVLRYSNEQFF.

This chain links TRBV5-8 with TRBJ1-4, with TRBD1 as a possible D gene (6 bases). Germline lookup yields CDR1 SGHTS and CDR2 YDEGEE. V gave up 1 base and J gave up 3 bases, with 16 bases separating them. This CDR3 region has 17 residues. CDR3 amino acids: CASSLFRGGRANEKLFF. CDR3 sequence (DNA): TGTGCCAGCAGCTTGTTCAGGGGCGGAAGAGCTAATGAAAAACTGTTTTTT. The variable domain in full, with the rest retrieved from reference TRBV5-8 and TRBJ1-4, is EAGVTQSPTHLIKTRGQQATLRCSPISGHTSVYWYQQALGLGLQFLLWYDEGEERNRGNFPPRFSGRQFPNYSSELNVNALELEDSALYLCASSLFRGGRANEKLFFGSGTQLSVL.

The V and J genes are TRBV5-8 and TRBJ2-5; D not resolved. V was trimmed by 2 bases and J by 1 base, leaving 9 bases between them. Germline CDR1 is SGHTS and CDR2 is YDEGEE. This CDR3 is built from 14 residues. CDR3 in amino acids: CASSLWQPQETQYF. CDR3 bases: TGTGCCAGCAGCTTATGGCAACCCCAAGAGACCCAGTACTTC. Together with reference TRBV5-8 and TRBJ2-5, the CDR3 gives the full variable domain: EAGVTQSPTHLIKTRGQQATLRCSPISGHTSVYWYQQALGLGLQFLLWYDEGEERNRGNFPPRFSGRQFPNYSSELNVNALELEDSALYLCASSLWQPQETQYFGPGTRLLVL.

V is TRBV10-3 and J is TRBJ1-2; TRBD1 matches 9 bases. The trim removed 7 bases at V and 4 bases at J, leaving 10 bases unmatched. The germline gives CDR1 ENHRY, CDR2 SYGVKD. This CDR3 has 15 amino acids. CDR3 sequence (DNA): TGTGCCATCAACCCAAAACAGGGGGCTCTCTATGGCTACACCTTC. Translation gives CAINPKQGALYGYTF.

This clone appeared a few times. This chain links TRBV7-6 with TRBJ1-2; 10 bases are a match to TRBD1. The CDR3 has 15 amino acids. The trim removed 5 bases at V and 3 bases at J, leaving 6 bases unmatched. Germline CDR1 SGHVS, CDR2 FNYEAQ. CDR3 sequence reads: CASSDRQGADYGYTF. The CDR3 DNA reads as TGTGCCAGCAGCGACCGACAGGGGGCGGACTATGGCTACACCTTC.

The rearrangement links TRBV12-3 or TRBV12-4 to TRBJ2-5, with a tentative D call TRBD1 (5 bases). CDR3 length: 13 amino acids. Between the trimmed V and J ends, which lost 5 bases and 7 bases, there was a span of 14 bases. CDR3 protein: CASSPQGVATQYF. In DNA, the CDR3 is TGTGCCAGCAGTCCTCAGGGTGTCGCGACCCAGTACTTC.

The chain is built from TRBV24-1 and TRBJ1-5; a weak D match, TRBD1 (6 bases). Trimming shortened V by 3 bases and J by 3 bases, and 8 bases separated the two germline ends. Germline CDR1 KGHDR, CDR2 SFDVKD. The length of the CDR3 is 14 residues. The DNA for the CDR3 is TGTGCCACCAGTGATCCAGGGGACAATCAGCCCCAGCATTTT. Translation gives CATSDPGDNQPQHF.

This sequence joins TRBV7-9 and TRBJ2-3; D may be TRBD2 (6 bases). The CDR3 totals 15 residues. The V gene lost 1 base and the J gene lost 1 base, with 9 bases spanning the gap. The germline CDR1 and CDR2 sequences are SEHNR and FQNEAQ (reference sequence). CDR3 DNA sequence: TGTGCCAGCAGCTTAGTGGCGGGACGCACAGATACGCAGTATTTT. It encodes CASSLVAGRTDTQYF.

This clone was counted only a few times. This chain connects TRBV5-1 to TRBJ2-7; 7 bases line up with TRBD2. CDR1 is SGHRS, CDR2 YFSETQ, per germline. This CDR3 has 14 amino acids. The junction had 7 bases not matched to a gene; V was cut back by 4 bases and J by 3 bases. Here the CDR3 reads CASSRASGNYEQYF. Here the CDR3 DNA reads TGCGCCAGCAGCCGGGCTAGCGGCAACTACGAGCAGTACTTC.

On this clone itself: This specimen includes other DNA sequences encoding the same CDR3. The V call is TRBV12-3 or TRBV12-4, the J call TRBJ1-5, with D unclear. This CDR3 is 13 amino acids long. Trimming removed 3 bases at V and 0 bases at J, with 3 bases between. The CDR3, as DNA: TGTGCCAGCAGTTTCAATAGCAATCAGCCCCAGCATTTT. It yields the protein CASSFNSNQPQHF.

The CDR3 spells CASSSSGGNTIYF. The CDR3 nucleotides read TGTGCCAGCAGCTCTTCGGGTGGAAACACCATATATTTT. This chain connects TRBV9 to TRBJ1-3; no definite D call. The CDR3 totals 13 residues. CDR1 is SGDLS, CDR2 YYNGEE, per germline. V lost 4 bases and J lost 3, with 8 bases in between.

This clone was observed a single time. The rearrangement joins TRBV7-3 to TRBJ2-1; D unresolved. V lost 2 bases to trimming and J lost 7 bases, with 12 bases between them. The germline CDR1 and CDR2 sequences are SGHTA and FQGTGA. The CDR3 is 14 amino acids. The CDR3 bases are TGTGCCAGCAGCTTATCAAATACGGAGAATGAGCAGTTCTTC. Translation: CASSLSNTENEQFF.

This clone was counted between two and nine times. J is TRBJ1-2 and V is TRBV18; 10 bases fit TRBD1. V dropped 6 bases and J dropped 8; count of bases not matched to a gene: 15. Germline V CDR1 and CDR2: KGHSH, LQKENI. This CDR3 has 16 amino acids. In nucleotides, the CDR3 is TGTGCCAGCTCGCAACAACCGGGACAGGGGAGATACGGCTACACCTTC. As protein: CASSQQPGQGRYGYTF.

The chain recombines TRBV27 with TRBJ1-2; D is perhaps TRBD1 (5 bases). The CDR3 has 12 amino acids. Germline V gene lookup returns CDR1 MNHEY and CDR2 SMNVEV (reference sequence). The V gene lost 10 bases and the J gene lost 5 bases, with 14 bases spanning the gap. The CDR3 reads CATKQVKYGYTF. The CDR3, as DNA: TGTGCCACTAAACAGGTGAAATATGGCTACACCTTC.

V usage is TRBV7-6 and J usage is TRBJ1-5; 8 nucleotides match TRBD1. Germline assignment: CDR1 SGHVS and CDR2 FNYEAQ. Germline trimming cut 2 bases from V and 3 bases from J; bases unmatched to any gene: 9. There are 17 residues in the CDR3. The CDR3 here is CASSLIGGTGVNQPQHF. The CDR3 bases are TGTGCCAGCAGCTTAATAGGCGGGACAGGCGTCAATCAGCCCCAGCATTTT.

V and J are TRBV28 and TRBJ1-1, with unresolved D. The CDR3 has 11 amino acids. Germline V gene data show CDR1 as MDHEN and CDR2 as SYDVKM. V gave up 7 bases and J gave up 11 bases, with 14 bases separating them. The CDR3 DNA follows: TGTGCCAGCACCTCCAATGAGGTGGCTTTCTTT. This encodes CASTSNEVAFF.

CDR3 nucleotides: TGTGCCAGCAGTTTCCAGGGCGGGAGTTCCTACGAGCAGTACTTC. Protein: CASSFQGGSSYEQYF. The V call is TRBV28, the J call TRBJ2-7; 7 positions match TRBD2. Per germline, CDR1 MDHEN and CDR2 SYDVKM. With V trimmed by 3 bases and J by 1 base, 6 bases remained unmatched. This CDR3 has 15 residues.

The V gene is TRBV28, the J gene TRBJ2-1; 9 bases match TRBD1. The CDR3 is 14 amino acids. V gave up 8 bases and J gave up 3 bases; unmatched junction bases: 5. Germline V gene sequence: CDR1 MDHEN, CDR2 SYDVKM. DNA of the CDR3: TGTGCCAGCCTCGGACAGGGGAACTACAATGAGCAGTTCTTC. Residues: CASLGQGNYNEQFF.